This TCR beta chain is drawn from a study of shared clonotypes between healthy human individuals. Study summary: For every donor, three CD4 naive, three CD4 memory, two CD8 naive and one CD8 memory plates were used.

This CDR3 contains 13 residues. The junction had 4 bases not matched to a gene; V was cut back by 6 bases and J by 5 bases. Per the germline V gene, CDR1 is SGHAT and CDR2 is FQNNGV. Measured with immunoSEQ multiplex PCR; TCRdb has only the in-frame clones, and not every one. The table shows around 2.3 million clones, with approximately 95% occurring only once. Regarding this clone: The antigen is unknown.

The CD4+ fraction was divided into a CD45RA+ naive subset and a CD45RA-negative memory subset. Findings of the study overall: Sharing across four donors was highest in naive CD4 (roughly 5%) and lowest in memory CD8 (roughly 0.4%).

The receptor was derived from a man aged 18 to 29 in good health. V and J are TRBV11-2 and TRBJ2-5; TRBD2 matches at 9 bases. The sample consisted of naive CD4+ T cells sorted from blood. Subset in this sample: CD45RA+ positively selected. As DNA, the CDR3 is TGTGCCAGCAGTTATACTAGCGGGGAGACCCAGTACTTC. Translating it yields CASSYTSGETQYF.